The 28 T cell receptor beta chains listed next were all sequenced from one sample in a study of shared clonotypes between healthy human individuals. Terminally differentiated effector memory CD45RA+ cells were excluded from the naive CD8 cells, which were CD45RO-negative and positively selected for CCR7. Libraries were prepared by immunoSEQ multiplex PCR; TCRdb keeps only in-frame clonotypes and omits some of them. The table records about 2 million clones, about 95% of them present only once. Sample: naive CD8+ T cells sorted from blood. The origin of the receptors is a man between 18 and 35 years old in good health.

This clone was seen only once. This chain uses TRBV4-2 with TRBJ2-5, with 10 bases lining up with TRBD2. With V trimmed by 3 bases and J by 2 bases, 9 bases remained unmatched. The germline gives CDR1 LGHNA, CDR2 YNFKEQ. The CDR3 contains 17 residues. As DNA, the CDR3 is TGTGCCAGCAGCCACCTCGGACTAGCGGAGAAACAAGAGACCCAGTACTTC. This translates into CASSHLGLAEKQETQYF.

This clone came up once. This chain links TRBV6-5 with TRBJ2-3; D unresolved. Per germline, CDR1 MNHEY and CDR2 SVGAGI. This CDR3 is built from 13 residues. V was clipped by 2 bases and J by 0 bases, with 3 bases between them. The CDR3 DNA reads TGTGCCAGCAGTTACCAGAGCACAGATACGCAGTATTTT. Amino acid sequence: CASSYQSTDTQYF.

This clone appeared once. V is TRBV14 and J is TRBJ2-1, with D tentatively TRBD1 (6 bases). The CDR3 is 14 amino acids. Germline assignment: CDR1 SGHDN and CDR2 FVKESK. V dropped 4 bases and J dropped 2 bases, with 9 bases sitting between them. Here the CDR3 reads CASSPSGAYNEQFF. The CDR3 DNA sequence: TGTGCCAGCAGCCCCTCAGGGGCCTACAATGAGCAGTTCTTC.

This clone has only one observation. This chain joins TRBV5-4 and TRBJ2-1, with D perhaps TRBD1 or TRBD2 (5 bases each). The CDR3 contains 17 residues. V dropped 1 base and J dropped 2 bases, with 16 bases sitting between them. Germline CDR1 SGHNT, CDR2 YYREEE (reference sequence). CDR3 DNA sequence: TGTGCCAGCAGCTTGCCTCCCGGGACCCTGGCCTACAATGAGCAGTTCTTC. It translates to CASSLPPGTLAYNEQFF.

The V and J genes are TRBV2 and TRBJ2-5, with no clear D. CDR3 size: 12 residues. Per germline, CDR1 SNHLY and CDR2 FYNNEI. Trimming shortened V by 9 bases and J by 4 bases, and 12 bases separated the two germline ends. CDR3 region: CARSPIGETQYF. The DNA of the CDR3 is TGTGCCAGATCCCCGATCGGAGAGACCCAGTACTTC. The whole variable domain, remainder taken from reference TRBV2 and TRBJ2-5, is EPEVTQTPSHQVTQMGQEVILRCVPISNHLYFYWYRQILGQKVEFLVSFYNNEISEKSEIFDDQFSVERPDGSNFTLKIRSTKLEDSAMYFCARSPIGETQYFGPGTRLLVL.

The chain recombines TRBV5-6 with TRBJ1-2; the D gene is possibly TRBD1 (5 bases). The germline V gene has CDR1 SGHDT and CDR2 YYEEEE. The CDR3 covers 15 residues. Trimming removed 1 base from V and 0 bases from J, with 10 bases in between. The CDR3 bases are TGTGCCAGCAGCTTGCAGGACAACTCTAACTATGGCTACACCTTC. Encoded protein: CASSLQDNSNYGYTF.

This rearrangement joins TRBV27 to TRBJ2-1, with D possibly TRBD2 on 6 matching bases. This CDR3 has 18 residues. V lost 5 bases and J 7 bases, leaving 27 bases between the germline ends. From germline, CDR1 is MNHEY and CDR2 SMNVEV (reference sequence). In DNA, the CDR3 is TGTGCCAGCAGTCTAACGCCGCCGTGGGCGGAGGGCGGGAATGAGCAGTTCTTC. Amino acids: CASSLTPPWAEGGNEQFF.

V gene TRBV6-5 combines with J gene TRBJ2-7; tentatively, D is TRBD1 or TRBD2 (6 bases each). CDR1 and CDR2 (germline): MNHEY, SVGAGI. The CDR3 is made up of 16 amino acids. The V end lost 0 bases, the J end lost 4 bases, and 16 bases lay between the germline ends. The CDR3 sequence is CASSYSREGGTYEQYF. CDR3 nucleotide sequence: TGTGCCAGCAGTTACTCGAGGGAAGGGGGGACGTACGAGCAGTACTTC.

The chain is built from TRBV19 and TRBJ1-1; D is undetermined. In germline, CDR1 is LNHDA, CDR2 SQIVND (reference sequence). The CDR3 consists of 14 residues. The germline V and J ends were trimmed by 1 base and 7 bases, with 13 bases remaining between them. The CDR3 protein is CASSIASSSLEAFF. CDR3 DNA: TGTGCCAGTAGTATAGCGTCGTCTTCCCTTGAAGCTTTCTTT.

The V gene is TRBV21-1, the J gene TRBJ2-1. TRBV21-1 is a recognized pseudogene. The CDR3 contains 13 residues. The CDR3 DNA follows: TGTGCCAGCAGCAAAGAGGGACACAATGAGCAGTTCTTC. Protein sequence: CASSKEGHNEQFF.

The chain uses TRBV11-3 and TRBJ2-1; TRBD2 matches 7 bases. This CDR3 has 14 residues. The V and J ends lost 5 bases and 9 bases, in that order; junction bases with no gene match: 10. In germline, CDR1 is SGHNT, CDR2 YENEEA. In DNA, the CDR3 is TGTGCCAGCAGCATACGGGGGGATCGCGGTGAGCAGTTCTTC. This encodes CASSIRGDRGEQFF.

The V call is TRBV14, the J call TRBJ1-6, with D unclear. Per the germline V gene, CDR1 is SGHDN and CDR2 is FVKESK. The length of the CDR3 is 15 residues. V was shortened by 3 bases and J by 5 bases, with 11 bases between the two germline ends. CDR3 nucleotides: TGTGCCAGCAGCCATGAAGTTCCACATAATTCACCCCTCCACTTT. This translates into CASSHEVPHNSPLHF.

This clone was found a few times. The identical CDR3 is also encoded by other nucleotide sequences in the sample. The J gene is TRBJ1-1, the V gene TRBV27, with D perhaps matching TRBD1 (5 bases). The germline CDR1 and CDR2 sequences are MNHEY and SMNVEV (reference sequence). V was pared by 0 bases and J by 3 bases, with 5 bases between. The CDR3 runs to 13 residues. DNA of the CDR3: TGTGCCAGCAGTTTATCAGGGGACACTGAAGCTTTCTTT. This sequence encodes CASSLSGDTEAFF.

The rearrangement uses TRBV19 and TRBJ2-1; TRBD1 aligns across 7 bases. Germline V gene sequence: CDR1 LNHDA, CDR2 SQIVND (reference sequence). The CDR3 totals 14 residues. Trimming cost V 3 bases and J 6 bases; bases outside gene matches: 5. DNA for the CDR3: TGTGCCAGTAGTATGACCGGGACAGCCAATGAGCAGTTCTTC. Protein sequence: CASSMTGTANEQFF.

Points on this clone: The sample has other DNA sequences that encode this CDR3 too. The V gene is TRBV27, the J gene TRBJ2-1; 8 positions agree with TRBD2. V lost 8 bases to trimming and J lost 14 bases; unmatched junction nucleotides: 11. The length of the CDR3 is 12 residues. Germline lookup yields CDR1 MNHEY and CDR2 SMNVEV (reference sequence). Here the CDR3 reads CASSPGLAGEFF. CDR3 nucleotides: TGTGCCAGCTCCCCCGGACTAGCAGGGGAGTTCTTC.

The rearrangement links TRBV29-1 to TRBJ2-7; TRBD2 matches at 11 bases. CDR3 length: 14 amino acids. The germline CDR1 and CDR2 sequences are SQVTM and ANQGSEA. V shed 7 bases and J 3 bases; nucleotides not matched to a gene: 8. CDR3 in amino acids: CSAETSGKDYEQYF. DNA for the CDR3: TGCAGCGCAGAGACTAGCGGGAAAGACTACGAGCAGTACTTC.

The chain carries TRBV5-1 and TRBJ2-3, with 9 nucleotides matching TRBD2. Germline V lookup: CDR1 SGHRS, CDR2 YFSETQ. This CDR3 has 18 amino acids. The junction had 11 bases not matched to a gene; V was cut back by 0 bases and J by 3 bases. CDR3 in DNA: TGCGCCAGCAGCTTGGCGGTAGCGGGAGTTTCCTTTACAGATACGCAGTATTTT. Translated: CASSLAVAGVSFTDTQYF.

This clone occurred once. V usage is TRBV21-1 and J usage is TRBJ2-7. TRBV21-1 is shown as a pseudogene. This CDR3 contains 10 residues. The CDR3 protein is CASTLGEQYF. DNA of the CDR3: TGTGCCAGCACCCTGGGAGAGCAGTACTTC.

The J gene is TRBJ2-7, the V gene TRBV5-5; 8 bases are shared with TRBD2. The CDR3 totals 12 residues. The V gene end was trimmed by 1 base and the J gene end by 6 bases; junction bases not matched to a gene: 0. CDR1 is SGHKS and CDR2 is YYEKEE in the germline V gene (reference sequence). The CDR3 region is CASSLTSGEQYF. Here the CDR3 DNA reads TGTGCCAGCAGCTTGACTAGCGGCGAGCAGTACTTC.

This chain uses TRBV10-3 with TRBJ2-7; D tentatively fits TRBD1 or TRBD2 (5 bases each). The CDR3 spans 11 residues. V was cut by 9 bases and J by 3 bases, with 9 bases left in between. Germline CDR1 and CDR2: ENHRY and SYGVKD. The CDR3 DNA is TGTGCCATGGGGGACGGCTACGAGCAGTACTTC. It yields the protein CAMGDGYEQYF.

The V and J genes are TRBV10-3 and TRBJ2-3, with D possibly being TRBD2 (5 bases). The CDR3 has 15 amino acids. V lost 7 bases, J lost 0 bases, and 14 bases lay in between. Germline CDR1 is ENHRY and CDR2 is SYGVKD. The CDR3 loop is CAIKNLASSTDTQYF. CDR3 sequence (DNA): TGTGCCATCAAGAACCTAGCTTCGAGCACAGATACGCAGTATTTT.

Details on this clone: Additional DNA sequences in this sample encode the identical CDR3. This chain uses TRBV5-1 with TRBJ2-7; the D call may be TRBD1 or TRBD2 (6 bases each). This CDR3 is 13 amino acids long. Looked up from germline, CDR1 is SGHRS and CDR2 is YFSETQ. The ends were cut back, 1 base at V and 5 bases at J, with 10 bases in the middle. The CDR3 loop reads CASSLTGGNEQYF. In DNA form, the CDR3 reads TGCGCCAGCAGCTTGACCGGGGGCAACGAGCAGTACTTC.

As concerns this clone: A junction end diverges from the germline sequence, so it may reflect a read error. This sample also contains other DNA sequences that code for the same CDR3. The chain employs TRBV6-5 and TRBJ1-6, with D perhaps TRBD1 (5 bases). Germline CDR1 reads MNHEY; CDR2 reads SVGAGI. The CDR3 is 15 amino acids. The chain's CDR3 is CASRVFNYYNSPLHF. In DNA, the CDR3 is TGCGCCAGCAGGGTATTTAACTACTATAATTCACCCCTCCACTTT.

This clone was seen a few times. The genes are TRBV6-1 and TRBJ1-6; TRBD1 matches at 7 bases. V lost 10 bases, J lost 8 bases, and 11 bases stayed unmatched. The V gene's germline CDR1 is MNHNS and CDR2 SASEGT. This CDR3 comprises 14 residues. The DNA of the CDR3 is TGTGCCACGCCAATCTCTGGACAGGATTCACCCCTCCACTTT. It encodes CATPISGQDSPLHF.

Here the CDR3 reads CSVEGYSAGPYGYTF. The DNA of the CDR3 is TGCAGCGTTGAAGGGTACTCAGCAGGGCCCTATGGCTACACCTTC. This chain connects TRBV29-1 to TRBJ1-2; maybe TRBD1 (5 bases). This CDR3 region has 15 residues. The germline V gene encodes CDR1 SQVTM and CDR2 ANQGSEA. Trimming removed 1 base from V and 4 bases from J, with 16 bases in between.

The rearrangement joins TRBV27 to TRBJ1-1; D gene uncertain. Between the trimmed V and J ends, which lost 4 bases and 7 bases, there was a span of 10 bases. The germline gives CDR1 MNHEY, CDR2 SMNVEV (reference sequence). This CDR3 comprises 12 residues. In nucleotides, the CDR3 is TGTGCCAGCAGTTATTCAGGAGGTGAAGCTTTCTTT. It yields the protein CASSYSGGEAFF.

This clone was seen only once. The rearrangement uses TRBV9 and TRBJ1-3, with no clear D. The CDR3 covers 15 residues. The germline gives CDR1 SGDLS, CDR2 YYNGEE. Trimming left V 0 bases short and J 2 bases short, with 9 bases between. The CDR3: CASSVEGEAGNTIYF. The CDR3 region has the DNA TGTGCCAGCAGCGTAGAAGGCGAGGCTGGAAACACCATATATTTT.

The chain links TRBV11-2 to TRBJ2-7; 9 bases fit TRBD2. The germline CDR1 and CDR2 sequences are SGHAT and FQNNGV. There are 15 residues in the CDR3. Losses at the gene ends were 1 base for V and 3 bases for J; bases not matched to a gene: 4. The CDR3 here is CASSLGASGDYEQYF. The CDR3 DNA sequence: TGTGCCAGCAGCTTAGGGGCTAGCGGGGACTACGAGCAGTACTTC.